Below are 27 T cell receptor beta chains sequenced from a single sample in a study of cytomegalovirus exposure and HLA in healthy donors. Both 60 Vbeta primers and 13 Jbeta primers went into the PCR. TCRdb's table, derived via immunoSEQ multiplex PCR, lists solely in-frame clones and lacks some. Of over 95,000 clones listed, 70% to 80% are singletons. Sequencing used PBMCs. The receptor set was obtained from a female donor in good health and CMV-seronegative.

This chain joins TRBV2 and TRBJ1-1; D is ambiguous. The CDR3 contains 13 residues. CDR1 is SNHLY, CDR2 FYNNEI, per germline. V lost 6 bases, J lost 3 bases, and 11 bases lay in between. CDR3 loop: CASSVERYTEAFF. CDR3 DNA: TGTGCCAGCAGCGTCGAGAGGTACACTGAAGCTTTCTTT.

The rearrangement links TRBV6-1 to TRBJ2-5, with unresolved D. This CDR3 is 12 amino acids long. CDR1 and CDR2 from the germline V gene are MNHNS and SASEGT. Trimming shortened V by 2 bases and J by 4 bases, and 5 bases separated the two germline ends. Here the CDR3 DNA reads TGTGCCAGCAGTGAACGCGGAGAGACCCAGTACTTC. The encoded protein is CASSERGETQYF.

The chain joins TRBV28 to TRBJ1-2; D gene uncertain. With 4 bases removed from V and 7 bases from J, the gap between germline ends came to 7 bases. This CDR3 is 11 amino acids long. Germline CDR1 is MDHEN and CDR2 is SYDVKM. CDR3 sequence (DNA): TGTGCCAGCAGTTCCCACATTGGCTACACCTTC. Translating it yields CASSSHIGYTF.

The rearrangement links TRBV5-4 to TRBJ1-3; 8 nucleotides agree with TRBD1. Germline values: CDR1 SGHNT, CDR2 YYREEE (reference sequence). Trimming took 1 base from V and 3 from J; bases not matched to a gene: 3. This CDR3 is built from 15 residues. The CDR3 sequence is CASSLTGGRGNTIYF. The CDR3 DNA sequence: TGTGCCAGCAGCTTGACAGGGGGTCGTGGAAACACCATATATTTT.

The rearrangement joins TRBV11-3 to TRBJ2-7; perhaps TRBD2 as D (5 bases). Germline V gene data show CDR1 as SGHNT and CDR2 as YENEEA. The CDR3 length is 13 residues. With 5 bases removed from V and 1 base from J, the gap between germline ends came to 9 bases. The CDR3 spells CASSIGNSYEQYF. The CDR3 DNA reads TGTGCCAGCAGCATCGGGAATTCCTACGAGCAGTACTTC. The full variable domain, in which reference TRBV11-3 and TRBJ2-7 provide the parts outside the CDR3, is EAGVVQSPRYKIIEKKQPVAFWCNPISGHNTLYWYLQNLGQGPELLIRYENEEAVDDSQLPKDRFSAERLKGVDSTLKIQPAELGDSAVYLCASSIGNSYEQYFGPGTRLTVT.

The V call is TRBV11-2, the J call TRBJ1-2, with a weak D call TRBD1 (5 bases). Per germline, CDR1 SGHAT and CDR2 FQNNGV. The V and J ends lost 4 bases and 8 bases respectively, with 17 bases between them. CDR3 length: 14 residues. CDR3 coding DNA: TGTGCCAGCAGCTCCAGTCCCGACAGAGTGGGCTACACCTTC. Amino acids: CASSSSPDRVGYTF.

The chain combines TRBV27 with TRBJ2-5, with 10 bases lining up with TRBD2. V trimming: 5 bases; J trimming: 6 bases; junction bases outside the gene matches: 9. The CDR3 is made up of 15 amino acids. Germline-derived CDR1 and CDR2 are MNHEY and SMNVEV (reference sequence). The CDR3 protein is CASSPVAGGVKTQYF. The CDR3 DNA sequence: TGTGCCAGCAGTCCCGTAGCGGGGGGTGTGAAGACCCAGTACTTC.

The V call is TRBV11-2, the J call TRBJ2-1; 7 nucleotides align to TRBD2. Germline-derived CDR1 and CDR2 are SGHAT and FQNNGV. This CDR3 spans 17 amino acids. With V trimmed by 0 bases and J by 10 bases, 15 bases remained unmatched. The CDR3 loop reads CASSLELAGDSLGEQFF. The CDR3 DNA follows: TGTGCCAGCAGCTTAGAATTGGCGGGGGACTCTTTGGGCGAGCAGTTCTTC.

The rearrangement links TRBV27 to TRBJ1-2, with 8 bases identical to TRBD1. Germline V gene lookup returns CDR1 MNHEY and CDR2 SMNVEV (reference sequence). J gave up 6 bases and V 6 bases, and 6 bases lay outside the gene matches. The CDR3 runs 13 residues. The CDR3 reads CASSPGQVNGYTF. The DNA for the CDR3 is TGTGCCAGCAGCCCGGGACAGGTTAATGGCTACACCTTC.

This chain joins TRBV10-3 and TRBJ1-3, with 8 bases aligning to TRBD1. In germline, CDR1 is ENHRY, CDR2 SYGVKD. This CDR3 contains 12 residues. CDR3 sequence reads: CAGQGSGNTIYF. CDR3 in DNA: TGTGCAGGACAGGGTTCTGGAAACACCATATATTTT.

The genes are TRBV18 and TRBJ2-6; 8 bases line up with TRBD1. The CDR3 extends over 19 amino acids. Germline V CDR1 and CDR2: KGHSH, LQKENI. V shed 3 bases, J shed 0 bases, and the junction held 10 bases outside the gene matches. The CDR3, as DNA: TGTGCCAGCTCACCGCCCGGGACAGGCCCTTTCTCTGGGGCCAACGTCCTGACTTTC. This translates into CASSPPGTGPFSGANVLTF.

CDR3 DNA: TGTGCCACCAGCAATGCGAGGGATGAGCAGTTCTTC. Its translation: CATSNARDEQFF. This rearrangement joins TRBV15 to TRBJ2-1; weak D call: TRBD2 (5 bases). Germline V gives CDR1 LNHNV, CDR2 YYDKDF (reference sequence). The CDR3 covers 12 residues. V was trimmed by 4 bases and J by 8 bases, leaving 9 bases between them.

This chain uses TRBV6-1 with TRBJ1-6, with TRBD1 as a possible D gene (5 bases). V was pared by 2 bases and J by 13 bases, with 21 bases between. CDR3 length: 16 residues. The germline CDR1 and CDR2 sequences are MNHNS and SASEGT. CDR3 loop: CASSEQAGQGLSPLHF. The CDR3 coding sequence is TGTGCCAGCAGTGAACAGGCGGGGCAGGGCCTGTCCCCCCTCCACTTT.

This chain links TRBV29-1 with TRBJ1-1; the match to TRBD1 covers 9 bases. The CDR3 runs 15 residues. The V gene end was trimmed by 6 bases and the J gene end by 7 bases; junction bases not matched to a gene: 15. Per germline, CDR1 SQVTM and CDR2 ANQGSEA. Here the CDR3 DNA reads TGCAGCGTCCGCCCGAGGGACAGGGAGGCGATTGAAGCTTTCTTT. Amino acids: CSVRPRDREAIEAFF.

This chain uses TRBV7-8 with TRBJ1-1, with D possibly being TRBD1 (6 bases). Germline V CDR1 and CDR2: SGHVS, FQNEAQ. The CDR3 is 15 amino acids. The germline V and J ends were trimmed by 5 bases and 3 bases, with 16 bases remaining between them. CDR3 sequence reads: CASSVRGVGHTEAFF. The CDR3, as DNA: TGTGCCAGCAGCGTCAGGGGTGTAGGGCACACTGAAGCTTTCTTT.

V usage is TRBV7-2 and J usage is TRBJ1-1; 8 bases align to TRBD1. CDR1 is SGHTA, CDR2 FQGNSA, per germline. V dropped 1 base and J dropped 5; count of bases not matched to a gene: 9. The CDR3 contains 16 residues. CDR3 loop: CASSLGFQGARTEAFF. Written as DNA, the CDR3 is TGTGCCAGCAGCTTAGGTTTCCAGGGGGCACGGACTGAAGCTTTCTTT.

The chain combines TRBV5-8 with TRBJ1-4; possible D gene TRBD1, 5 bases. This CDR3 region has 14 residues. The germline gives CDR1 SGHTS, CDR2 YDEGEE. Trimming removed 4 bases from V and 2 bases from J, with 9 bases in between. The CDR3 DNA reads as TGTGCCAGCAGCCTTGGGGCGACTAATGAAAAACTGTTTTTT. This translates into CASSLGATNEKLFF.

This chain joins TRBV5-1 and TRBJ2-1; 7 bases are a match to TRBD2. The CDR3 extends over 18 amino acids. CDR1 and CDR2 (germline): SGHRS, YFSETQ. J lost 0 bases, V lost 4 bases, and 13 bases had no gene match. The CDR3 loop reads CASSLNAGSGASYNEQFF. CDR3 nucleotide sequence: TGCGCCAGCAGCCTCAATGCGGGCAGCGGGGCCTCCTACAATGAGCAGTTCTTC.

This clone was found a few times. V gene TRBV6-5 combines with J gene TRBJ1-3, with D possibly matching TRBD1 (5 bases). With 2 bases removed from V and 4 bases from J, the gap between germline ends came to 12 bases. Germline assignment: CDR1 MNHEY and CDR2 SVGAGI. CDR3 size: 15 residues. The CDR3 DNA is TGTGCCAGCAGTTACAGGGGTTCGAGGGGAAACACCATATATTTT. It yields the protein CASSYRGSRGNTIYF.

By sample share, this clone is medium-sized. The chain uses TRBV6-4 and TRBJ2-3, with 16 nucleotides matching TRBD2. This CDR3 contains 15 residues. The V gene's germline CDR1 is MRHNA and CDR2 SNTAGT. Unmatched junction bases numbered 1, after V lost 8 bases and J lost 2 bases. CDR3 bases: TGTGCCAGCGGGACTAGCGGGGGGGCCACAGATACGCAGTATTTT. It yields the protein CASGTSGGATDTQYF.

This clone was seen a handful of times. V is TRBV6-5 and J is TRBJ1-1; 9 bases agree with TRBD1. Unmatched junction bases numbered 3, after V lost 6 bases and J lost 4 bases. The CDR3 length is 13 residues. Germline-derived CDR1 and CDR2 are MNHEY and SVGAGI. CDR3 amino acids: CASRQQGATEAFF. CDR3 nucleotide sequence: TGTGCCAGCAGGCAACAGGGGGCCACTGAAGCTTTCTTT.

The genes are TRBV5-1 and TRBJ2-5; 8 positions match TRBD2. Germline assignment: CDR1 SGHRS and CDR2 YFSETQ. The CDR3 consists of 16 residues. Losses at the gene ends were 3 bases for V and 2 bases for J; bases not matched to a gene: 9. CDR3 nucleotide sequence: TGCGCCAGCAGCTCCTTTTCGGGGGGGGTACAAGAGACCCAGTACTTC. This codes for CASSSFSGGVQETQYF.

This chain joins TRBV7-9 and TRBJ2-5, with D uncertain. The CDR3 length is 13 residues. Trimming took off 4 bases at V and 5 bases at J, with 11 bases between the two ends. Per the germline V gene, CDR1 is SEHNR and CDR2 is FQNEAQ (reference sequence). The chain's CDR3 is CASSSSDGETQYF. The CDR3 nucleotides read TGTGCCAGCAGCTCCAGCGACGGGGAGACCCAGTACTTC.

The rearrangement uses TRBV20-1 and TRBJ1-1; D unclear. Trimming cost V 1 base and J 7 bases, with 7 bases left between them. The CDR3 runs 11 residues. CDR1 and CDR2 from the germline V gene are DFQATT and SNEGSKA (reference sequence). The CDR3 DNA follows: TGCAGTGCTAGAGCCCTGAGTGAAGCTTTCTTT. Translating it yields CSARALSEAFF.

This chain connects TRBV19 to TRBJ2-5; perhaps TRBD1 as D (5 bases). The CDR3 has 16 residues. The ends were cut back, 5 bases at V and 2 bases at J, with 18 bases in the middle. Germline values: CDR1 LNHDA, CDR2 SQIVND (reference sequence). CDR3 coding DNA: TGTGCCAGTAGTCGCACGAACTCCGACAGTCAAGAGACCCAGTACTTC. Protein product: CASSRTNSDSQETQYF.

The rearrangement links TRBV30 to TRBJ2-7; 8 bases align to TRBD1. V shed 4 bases, J shed 0 bases, and the junction held 5 bases outside the gene matches. CDR3 size: 14 residues. In germline, CDR1 is GTSNPN, CDR2 SVGIG (reference sequence). DNA of the CDR3: TGTGCCTGGAACGGACAGGGAGGCTCCTACGAGCAGTACTTC. It specifies CAWNGQGGSYEQYF.

V usage is TRBV29-1 and J usage is TRBJ2-3; no clear D. The germline gives CDR1 SQVTM, CDR2 ANQGSEA. The CDR3 sequence is 12 residues long. Trimming took 4 bases from V and 2 from J, leaving 7 bases between them. CDR3: CSVVSYTDTQYF. DNA for the CDR3: TGCAGCGTTGTCTCCTACACAGATACGCAGTATTTT.